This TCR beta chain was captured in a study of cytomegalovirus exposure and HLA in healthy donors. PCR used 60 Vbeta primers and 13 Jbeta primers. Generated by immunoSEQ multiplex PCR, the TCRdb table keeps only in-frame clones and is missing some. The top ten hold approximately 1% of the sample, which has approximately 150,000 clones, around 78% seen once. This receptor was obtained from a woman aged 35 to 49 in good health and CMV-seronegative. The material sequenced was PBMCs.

For the CDR3, the DNA is TGTGCCAGCAGCTTAAGGGGTTTTCCCGGCGAGCAGTACTTC. It encodes CASSLRGFPGEQYF. V is TRBV7-9 and J is TRBJ2-7, with a tentative D call TRBD1 (5 bases). The V gene's germline CDR1 is SEHNR and CDR2 FQNEAQ (reference sequence). There are 14 residues in the CDR3. Trimming stripped 2 bases from V and 6 bases from J, with 14 bases between.